A selection of T cell receptor beta chains follows, all from one sample in a study of memory CD4+ T cells and cytomegalovirus serostatus. Repertoires were generated with immunoSEQ multiplex PCR, while TCRdb's copy carries only in-frame clones and drops some. This sample has some 64,000 clones, with around 86% found just once. Sequencing was carried out using memory CD4+ T cells from blood. The receptors stem from an adult in good health and CMV-seronegative. CDR3s include the opening cysteine and the closing phenylalanine or tryptophan. A D gene is named only where the DNA matches it firmly. Some rows have no size entry. The others give once, few or many, or a class for an expanded clone.

CDR3nt | CDR3aa | len | j_gene | v_gene | d_gene | abundance
TGTGCCAGCAGCTTGACTAGCGGGAGTCTAGATACGCAGTATTTT | CASSLTSGSLDTQYF | 15 | TRBJ2-3 | TRBV5-6 | TRBD2 | once
TGTGCCAGCAGTGACCCGGTGGGGACGCAGTACTTC | CASSDPVGTQYF | 12 | TRBJ2-7 | TRBV9 | - | -
TGTGCCAGCAGCTTATTAAACACGGGGGACACTGAAGCTTTCTTT | CASSLLNTGDTEAFF | 15 | TRBJ1-1 | TRBV7-3 | - | -
TGTGCCAGCAGTCCGCGTTCATACAGACGAAGGGAAAAACTGTTTTTT | CASSPRSYRRREKLFF | 16 | TRBJ1-4 | TRBV28 | - | -
TGTGCCAGCAGTTCTCAGGGGGCCAAAAACATTCAGTACTTC | CASSSQGAKNIQYF | 14 | TRBJ2-4 | TRBV27 | - | -
TGTGCCAGCAGCTGGGGGGGCTCAGCCAAAAACATTCAGTACTTC | CASSWGGSAKNIQYF | 15 | TRBJ2-4 | TRBV28 | - | -
TGTGCCTGGAGTGTGTGGGGGGCGGGAGACTCACCCCTCCACTTT | CAWSVWGAGDSPLHF | 15 | TRBJ1-6 | TRBV30 | - | -
TGTGCCAGCAGCTTGGCTAGGGGGGATACGCAGTATTTT | CASSLARGDTQYF | 13 | TRBJ2-3 | TRBV7-8 | - | -
TGTGCCACCAGCAGTCGGAACAGTAGGGAAAAACTGTTTTTT | CATSSRNSREKLFF | 14 | TRBJ1-4 | TRBV15 | - | once
TGTGCCAGCAGCCAAGGGCAGCTAACCGGAAACACCATATATTTT | CASSQGQLTGNTIYF | 15 | TRBJ1-3 | TRBV4-2 | - | once
TGTGCCAGCAGCTTCCGGGACAGGGTTAAAAACATTCAGTACTTC | CASSFRDRVKNIQYF | 15 | TRBJ2-4 | TRBV21-1 | - | -
TGTGCCAGCGTACGGGGGGTCACAGATACGCAGTATTTT | CASVRGVTDTQYF | 13 | TRBJ2-3 | TRBV2 | TRBD2 | -
TGTGCCAGCAGTTTATCGGGCCGGACTGGAACCTACGAGCAGTACTTC | CASSLSGRTGTYEQYF | 16 | TRBJ2-7 | TRBV27 | - | few
TGCGCCAGCAGCGTCTCGACTAGCGGGAGCACAGATACGCAGTATTTT | CASSVSTSGSTDTQYF | 16 | TRBJ2-3 | TRBV5-1 | TRBD2 | -
TGTGCCAGCAGCTACGGCGGGAGCACAGATACGCAGTATTTT | CASSYGGSTDTQYF | 14 | TRBJ2-3 | TRBV5-4 | - | -
TGTGCCAGTAGTGTAGACAGGGGAGCGCAGCCCCAGCATTTT | CASSVDRGAQPQHF | 14 | TRBJ1-5 | TRBV19 | TRBD1 | once
TGTGCCAGCAGTTACTCCGGTCGACCAGACGAGCAGTACTTC | CASSYSGRPDEQYF | 14 | TRBJ2-7 | TRBV6-5 | - | -
TGTGCCAGCAGCCTCGGGACAGCCAAAGAGACCCAGTACTTC | CASSLGTAKETQYF | 14 | TRBJ2-5 | TRBV11-2 | TRBD1 | -